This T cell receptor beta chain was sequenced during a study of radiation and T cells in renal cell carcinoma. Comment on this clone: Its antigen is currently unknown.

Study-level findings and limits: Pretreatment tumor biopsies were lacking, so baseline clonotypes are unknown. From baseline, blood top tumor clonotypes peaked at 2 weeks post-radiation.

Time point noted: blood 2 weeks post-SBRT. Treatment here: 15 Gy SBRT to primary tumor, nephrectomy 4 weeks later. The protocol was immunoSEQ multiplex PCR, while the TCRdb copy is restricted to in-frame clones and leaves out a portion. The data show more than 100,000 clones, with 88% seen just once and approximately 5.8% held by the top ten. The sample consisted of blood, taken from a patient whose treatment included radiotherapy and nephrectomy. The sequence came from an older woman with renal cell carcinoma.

The CDR3, as DNA: TGTGCCAGCAGCTTAGGGACAGCCAATGAGCAGTTCTTC. It yields the protein CASSLGTANEQFF. J is TRBJ2-1 and V is TRBV7-2; D might be TRBD1 (6 bases). Per the germline V gene, CDR1 is SGHTA and CDR2 is FQGNSA. The CDR3 contains 13 residues. V lost 1 base to trimming and J lost 6 bases, with 7 bases between them.